The sequence of this T cell receptor (beta chain) was determined in a study of cytomegalovirus exposure and HLA in healthy donors. The CDR3 covers 15 residues. Losses at the gene ends were 3 bases for V and 8 bases for J; bases not matched to a gene: 5. Germline assignment: CDR1 SGHAT and CDR2 FQNNGV. In the PCR, 60 Vbeta and 13 Jbeta primers were used. Only in-frame clones appear in the TCRdb table, and some are missing; sequencing was by immunoSEQ multiplex PCR. This sample's table reports roughly 50,000 clones. The specimen was PBMCs. The sequence derives from a woman in her forties in good health and CMV-seronegative. The gene calls are TRBV11-2 and TRBJ2-1; 12 bases map to TRBD2. The CDR3, as DNA: TGTGCCAGCAGCTTTTCACCTAGCGGGGGGGATGAGCAGTTCTTC. This codes for CASSFSPSGGDEQFF.